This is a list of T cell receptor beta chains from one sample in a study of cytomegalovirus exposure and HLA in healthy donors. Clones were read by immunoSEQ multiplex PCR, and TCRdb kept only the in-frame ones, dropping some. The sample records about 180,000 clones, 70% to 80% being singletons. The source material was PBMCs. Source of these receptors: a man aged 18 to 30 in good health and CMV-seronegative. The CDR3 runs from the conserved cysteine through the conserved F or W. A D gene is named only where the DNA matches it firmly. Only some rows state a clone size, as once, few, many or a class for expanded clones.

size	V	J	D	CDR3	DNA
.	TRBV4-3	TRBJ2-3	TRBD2	CASSQQRTSGDTQYF	TGCGCCAGCAGCCAACAAAGGACTAGCGGAGATACGCAGTATTTT
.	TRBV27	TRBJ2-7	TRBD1	CASSRDSSYEQYF	TGTGCCAGCAGCCGGGACAGTTCCTACGAGCAGTACTTC
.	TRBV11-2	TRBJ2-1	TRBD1	CASRQSPGTGSISEQFF	TGTGCCAGCAGACAGTCCCCCGGGACAGGCTCTATCAGTGAGCAGTTCTTC
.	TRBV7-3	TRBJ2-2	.	CASARPNTGELFF	TGTGCCAGCGCCAGGCCGAACACCGGGGAGCTGTTTTTT
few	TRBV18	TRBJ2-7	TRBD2	CASSPDLSAGVTYEQYF	TGTGCCAGCTCACCAGACCTCTCGGCGGGGGTGACCTACGAGCAGTACTTC
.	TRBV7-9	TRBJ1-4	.	CASSVGFLTGGRLGEKLFF	TGTGCCAGCAGCGTAGGATTTCTGACAGGCGGACGGCTTGGGGAAAAACTGTTTTTT
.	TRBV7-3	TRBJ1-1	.	CASSLGVGTEAFF	TGTGCCAGCTCGTTAGGGGTGGGCACTGAAGCTTTCTTT
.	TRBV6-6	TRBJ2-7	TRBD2	CASRRPPGLAGAEYF	TGTGCCAGCAGAAGGCCCCCGGGACTAGCGGGAGCGGAATACTTC
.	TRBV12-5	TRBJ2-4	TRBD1	CASGLVSTGSRNIQYF	TGTGCTAGTGGTTTGGTATCGACAGGGAGTCGAAACATTCAGTACTTC
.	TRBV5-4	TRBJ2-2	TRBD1	CASSWGQGARVGGELFF	TGTGCCAGCAGCTGGGGACAGGGGGCGCGGGTAGGCGGGGAGCTGTTTTTT
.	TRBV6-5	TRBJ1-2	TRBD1	CASSSPRQGARGYTF	TGTGCCAGCAGTTCCCCTAGACAGGGGGCTCGTGGCTACACCTTC
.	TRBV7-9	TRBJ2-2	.	CASSLVLGGAGELFF	TGTGCCAGCAGCTTAGTGCTAGGAGGTGCCGGGGAGCTGTTTTTT
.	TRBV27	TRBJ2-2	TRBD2	CASSLSAGESPGELFF	TGTGCCAGCAGTTTATCAGCGGGAGAGTCCCCCGGGGAGCTGTTTTTT
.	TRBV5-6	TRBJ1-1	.	CASSLRTSGSGAFF	TGTGCCAGCAGCCTTAGGACAAGTGGCTCAGGGGCTTTCTTT
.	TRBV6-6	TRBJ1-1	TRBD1	CASITDRGMNTEAFF	TGTGCCAGCATAACGGACAGGGGTATGAACACTGAAGCTTTCTTT
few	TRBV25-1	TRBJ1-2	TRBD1	CASSELDREENGYTF	TGTGCCAGCAGTGAATTGGACAGGGAGGAGAATGGCTACACCTTC
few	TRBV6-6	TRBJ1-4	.	CASSYSGRANEKLFF	TGTGCCAGCAGTTACTCAGGGCGGGCTAATGAAAAACTGTTTTTT
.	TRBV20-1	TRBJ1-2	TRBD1	CSSQGNWGYTF	TGCAGTTCACAGGGGAACTGGGGCTACACCTTC
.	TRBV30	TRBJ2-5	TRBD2	CAWSRLWAGVSQTQYF	TGTGCCTGGAGTCGTTTATGGGCGGGAGTGAGTCAGACCCAGTACTTC
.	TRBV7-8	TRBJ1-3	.	CASSFGHRASGNTIYF	TGTGCCAGCAGCTTCGGCCACAGGGCCTCTGGAAACACCATATATTTT
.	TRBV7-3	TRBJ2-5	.	CASSRVVQETQYF	TGTGCCAGCAGCCGGGTCGTCCAAGAGACCCAGTACTTC
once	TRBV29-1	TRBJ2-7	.	CSVVSQGYEQCF	TGCAGCGTTGTGTCACAGGGCTACGAGCAGTGCTTC
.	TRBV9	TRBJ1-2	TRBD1	CASSVLDRGLNYGYTF	TGTGCCAGCAGCGTTCTCGACAGGGGGCTTAACTATGGCTACACCTTC
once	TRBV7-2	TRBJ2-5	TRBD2	CASTFRGGQETQYF	TGTGCCAGCACATTTCGGGGGGGACAAGAGACCCAGTACTTC
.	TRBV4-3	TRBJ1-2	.	CASSQDTQGPTSGYTF	TGCGCCAGCAGCCAAGATACGCAGGGCCCGACCTCTGGCTACACCTTC
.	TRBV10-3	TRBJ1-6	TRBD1	CAISDRGQAAPNSPLHF	TGTGCCATCAGTGACCGGGGACAGGCTGCCCCGAATTCACCCCTCCACTTT
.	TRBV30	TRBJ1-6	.	CAWSDRWGNSPLHF	TGTGCCTGGAGCGACAGGTGGGGGAATTCACCCCTCCACTTT
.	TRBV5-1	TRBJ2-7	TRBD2	CASSFLTSALYEQYF	TGCGCCAGCAGCTTTCTCACTAGCGCACTCTACGAGCAGTACTTC
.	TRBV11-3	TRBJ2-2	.	CASSSNGQTNTGELFF	TGTGCCAGCAGCTCGAACGGACAGACAAACACCGGGGAGCTGTTTTTT
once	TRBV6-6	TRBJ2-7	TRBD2	CASSPSLAGPYEQYF	TGTGCCAGCAGCCCAAGCCTAGCGGGACCCTACGAGCAGTACTTC
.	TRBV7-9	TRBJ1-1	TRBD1	CASTLKGADTEAFF	TGTGCCAGCACCCTTAAGGGGGCGGACACTGAAGCTTTCTTT
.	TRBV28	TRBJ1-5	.	CASRRGTGGSNQPQHF	TGTGCCAGCAGGAGGGGGACGGGGGGTAGCAATCAGCCCCAGCATTTT
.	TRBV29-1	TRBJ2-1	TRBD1	CSVDDRGQYNEQFF	TGCAGCGTTGACGACAGGGGGCAATACAATGAGCAGTTCTTC
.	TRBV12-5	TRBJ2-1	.	CASGLARGNEQFF	TGTGCTAGTGGTTTGGCTAGGGGCAATGAGCAGTTCTTC
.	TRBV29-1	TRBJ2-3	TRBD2	CSVAPSGRGTDTQYF	TGCAGCGTTGCACCTAGCGGGAGGGGAACAGATACGCAGTATTTT
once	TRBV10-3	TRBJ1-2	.	CAINQPGASYGYTF	TGTGCCATCAATCAGCCAGGGGCAAGCTATGGCTACACCTTC
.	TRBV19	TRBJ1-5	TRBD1	CASSITGDNQPQHF	TGTGCCAGTAGTATCACAGGGGACAATCAGCCCCAGCATTTT
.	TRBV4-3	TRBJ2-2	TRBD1	CASSQVYSGTGGSRELFF	TGCGCCAGCAGCCAAGTATACTCCGGGACAGGGGGGTCACGGGAGCTGTTTTTT
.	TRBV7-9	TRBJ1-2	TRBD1	CASSVRADLTGGVNGYTF	TGTGCCAGCAGCGTAAGGGCTGATCTGACAGGGGGCGTTAATGGCTACACCTTC
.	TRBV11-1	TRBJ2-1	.	CASSLRRGTSLTHNEQFF	TGTGCCAGCAGCTTACGGCGGGGGACATCTCTTACCCACAATGAGCAGTTCTTC
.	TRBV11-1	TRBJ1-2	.	CASSPRRGDFNYGYTF	TGTGCCAGCAGCCCCCGGCGGGGAGATTTTAACTATGGCTACACCTTC
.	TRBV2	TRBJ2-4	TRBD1	CASTIGGIGKNIQYF	TGTGCCAGCACTATAGGGGGCATTGGCAAAAACATTCAGTACTTC
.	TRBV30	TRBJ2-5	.	CAWSVRLGTQYF	TGTGCCTGGAGTGTCCGACTTGGGACCCAGTACTTC
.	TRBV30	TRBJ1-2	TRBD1	CAWGTGTYGYTF	TGTGCCTGGGGGACAGGGACCTATGGCTACACCTTC
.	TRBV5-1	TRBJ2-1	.	CASSLEGQAEQFF	TGCGCCAGCAGCTTGGAGGGGCAGGCTGAGCAGTTCTTC
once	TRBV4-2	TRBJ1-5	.	CASSQETGIGSNQPQHF	TGTGCCAGCAGCCAAGAAACAGGGATAGGGAGCAATCAGCCCCAGCATTTT
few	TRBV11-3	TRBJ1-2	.	CASSSTTAFYGYTF	TGTGCCAGCAGCTCGACGACAGCCTTCTATGGCTACACCTTC
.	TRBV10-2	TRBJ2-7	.	CASSASRGPSYEQYF	TGCGCCAGCAGTGCGTCTCGGGGTCCCTCCTACGAGCAGTACTTC
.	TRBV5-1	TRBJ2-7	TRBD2	CASSFSSGGSYEQYF	TGCGCCAGCAGCTTTTCTAGCGGGGGAAGCTACGAGCAGTACTTC